The source of this T cell receptor beta chain is a study of tumor-infiltrating lymphocytes in primary liver carcinoma (dated by TCRdb to 2016 to 2017). Some background on the complete study: Of the five patients (three men and two women, aged 30 to 69 years), four had hepatocellular carcinoma and one had combined HCC and intrahepatic cholangiocarcinoma. A total of 35 or so specimens from 5 patients went through TCRbeta repertoire sequencing, namely 25 tumor regions, 5 adjacent noncancerous liver tissues and 5 peripheral blood samples. Reproducibility between technical replicate repertoires was high, with correlation coefficients above 0.95 and mean shared-clone rates about 0.91. The five patients had tumors staged T1-T3 N0M0, with maximum diameters ranging from about 4 to 10 cm. The 20 to 25 tumor region samples were profiled with Agilent mRNA microarrays so that TCRbeta repertoire diversity could be related to the local molecular phenotype. The study combined TCRbeta repertoire sequencing, expression microarrays and whole-exome sequencing across five regions of each liver tumor, with adjacent normal tissue and blood. Roughly 3.65 to 8 million productive TCRbeta reads were obtained per sample, and no significant difference in read depth was found between tissue types.

Total RNA and DNA were co-extracted from around 18-30 mg of bulk tissue with the AllPrep DNA/RNA mini kit, without cell sorting. About 5 patients with histopathologically diagnosed primary liver carcinoma underwent surgical resection in China between late 2015 and early 2016. At the time of sampling, the patients had chronic HBV infection and had not received any treatment. Each tumor was sampled at five spatially separated regions: the superior, inferior, left-lateral and right-lateral poles and the tumor centre. More than 85% viable tumor cells were found by histology in every tumor sample. Fresh tumor and adjacent tissue pieces were bisected; one half was stored in RNAlater at -80°C, the other sent for histology. Using a constant-region primer and ProtoScript II reverse transcriptase, TCRbeta-specific cDNA was reverse-transcribed from roughly 500 ng total RNA. Three nested multiplex PCR rounds, following a slightly modified ARM-PCR procedure, were used to build the TCRbeta libraries. Multiplex TRBV1-TRBV30 forward primers and a Cbeta reverse primer were used in the first two PCR rounds, each of which was run for approximately 11 cycles. Sample barcodes and Illumina adapters were added in a final 25-cycle PCR using Deep VentR polymerase. Before sequencing, amplicons of 200-500 bp were purified from gel using a QIAquick gel extraction kit. TCRbeta amplicons were sequenced on an Illumina HiSeq 2500 with 250-bp paired-end reads. The authors' analysis ran thus. Reads were quality-trimmed with Trimmomatic v0.33, and paired reads were merged with FLASH v1.2.11 to recover full CDR3 sequences. MiGEC v1.2.1b assigned V, D and J germline segments to the rearranged TCRbeta sequences. Clonotype statistics, along with Shannon-Wiener diversity indices, were calculated using VDJtools v1.0.0. Except for diversity analysis, only the 250 most abundant clonotypes of each sample were used in subsequent analyses to reduce sampling bias. TCRdb itself trimmed the public reads at Q25 with fastp, ran MiXCR and retained productive beta chains. Rows merge per CDR3 protein into single entries with the most common DNA and genes. The authors' filters were not applied to this entry. Here the sample has 55,000 to 65,000 distinct CDR3 sequences; 71% occur a single time. Approximately 50% of the sample lies in the top ten.

As regards this clonotype: The specificity of this receptor is unknown. Per-base quality was not reported, and no clone a single base away is much larger than it.

What the study reported, not specific to this receptor: Bulk unsorted samples precluded comparing CD4+ and CD8+ T cell repertoires. Just about 7-25% of top clones turned up in all five regions of a tumor, which suggests spatial heterogeneity among tumor-infiltrating T cells. Only the TCR beta chain was sequenced, which likely underestimates true repertoire diversity because unpaired alpha chains were not captured. The top 250 clones accounted for a significantly greater share of the repertoire in tumors than in blood (p = 0.039). The study included only five patients, and the authors note findings should be validated in a larger study. Consistent with antigen-driven expansion, pairs of tumor regions showed higher repertoire overlap (mean around 36%) than either tumor-adjacent pairs (around 17%) or tumor-blood pairs (about 15%).

CDR1 MNHEY and CDR2 SVGEGT are derived from the germline V gene. The CDR3, cysteine through phenylalanine, is 15 amino acids long. Only the CDR3 part of the read is kept: 45 bases, read in frame from the first base. Compared with germline, V lacks 6 bases and J lacks 8 bases; bases without a gene match: 13. The chain is made from TRBV6-2 or TRBV6-3 and TRBJ2-1; 7 middle bases align to TRBD2. The TCR comes from a man aged 35 to 55 with primary liver carcinoma and hepatitis B virus infection. Sequenced material: liver tumor tissue from sampling region 2. The sample's cell subset or site label, decoded: tumor region T2, inferior pole. The CDR3 protein is CASSIRLSGNDEQFF. Read as DNA, the sequence is TGTGCCAGCAGCATCAGACTAAGCGGGAACGATGAGCAGTTCTTC.